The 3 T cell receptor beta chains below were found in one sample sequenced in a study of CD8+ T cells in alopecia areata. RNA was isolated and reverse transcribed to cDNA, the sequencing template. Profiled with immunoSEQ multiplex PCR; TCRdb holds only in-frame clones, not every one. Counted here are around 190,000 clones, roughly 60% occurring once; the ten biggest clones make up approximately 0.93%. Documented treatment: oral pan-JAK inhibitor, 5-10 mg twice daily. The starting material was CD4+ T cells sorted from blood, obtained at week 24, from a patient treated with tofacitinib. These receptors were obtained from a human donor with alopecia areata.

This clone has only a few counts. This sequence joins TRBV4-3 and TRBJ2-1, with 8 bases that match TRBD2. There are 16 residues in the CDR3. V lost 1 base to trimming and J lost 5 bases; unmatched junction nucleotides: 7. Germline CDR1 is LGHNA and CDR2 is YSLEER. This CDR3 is CASSQAGTRRDNEQFF. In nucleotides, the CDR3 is TGCGCCAGCAGCCAAGCCGGGACTAGAAGGGACAATGAGCAGTTCTTC.

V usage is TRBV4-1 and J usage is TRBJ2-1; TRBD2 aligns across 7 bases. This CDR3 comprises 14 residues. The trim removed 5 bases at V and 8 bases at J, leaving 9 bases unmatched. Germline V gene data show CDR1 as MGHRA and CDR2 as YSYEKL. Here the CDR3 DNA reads TGCGCCAGCAGCTCCCAGGGAGGGGTCTATGAGCAGTTCTTC. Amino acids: CASSSQGGVYEQFF.

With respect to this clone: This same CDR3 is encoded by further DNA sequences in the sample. The DNA of the CDR3 is TGCAGCGTTGTCGCGCTAGCGGGTTACAATGAGCAGTTCTTC. This encodes CSVVALAGYNEQFF. This chain links TRBV29-1 with TRBJ2-1; 8 nucleotides match TRBD2. From germline, CDR1 is SQVTM and CDR2 ANQGSEA. CDR3 length: 14 amino acids. V shed 4 bases and J 4 bases; nucleotides not matched to a gene: 6.